Each of the 13 T cell receptor beta chains below was sequenced from the same sample in a study of monozygotic twins with inflammatory bowel disease (dated by TCRdb to between 2018 and 2020). Library prep was done by 5' RACE. The instrument was an Illumina HiSeq 2500. TCRdb reprocessed the reads, so every CDR3 protein sequence counts as one entry and DNA is not shown. The sample table holds 330,000 or so distinct CDR3 sequences. The biggest ten clones account for approximately 2% of the sample. The material sequenced was blood. These receptors all stem from a human donor with ulcerative colitis or Crohn's disease, or a healthy co-twin of an affected twin (not recorded which).

The CDR3 sequence is CASSLVSGGPYNEQFF. The chain carries TRBV5-1 and TRBJ2-1; TCRdb calls TRBD2, which cannot be checked without DNA. The CDR3 spans 16 residues. The germline gives CDR1 SGHRS, CDR2 YFSETQ.

The J gene is TRBJ2-7, the V gene TRBV5-1; TCRdb indicates TRBD1, and absent DNA this call remains unverified. CDR3 length equals 15 residues. CDR1 and CDR2 (germline): SGHRS, YFSETQ. CDR3 protein: CASSFEGARFYEQYF.

The rearrangement links TRBV6-1 to TRBJ2-1; TCRdb calls TRBD1, which cannot be checked without DNA. The CDR3 runs 21 residues. The V gene's germline CDR1 is MNHNS and CDR2 SASEGT. CDR3: CASSEGFGTGATKGSYNEQFF.

The V call is TRBV20-1, the J call TRBJ2-7; no DNA is available, so the TRBD1 call from TCRdb remains unchecked. In germline, CDR1 is DFQATT, CDR2 SNEGSKA (reference sequence). The CDR3 runs 14 residues. This CDR3 is CSARKGTGTYEQYF.

The gene calls are TRBV5-1 and TRBJ2-7; as DNA is missing, the TRBD1 call by TCRdb cannot be tested. The CDR3 is 13 amino acids. Germline V CDR1 and CDR2: SGHRS, YFSETQ. The CDR3 is CASSLPRDDEQYF. The full variable domain, its missing parts supplied by reference TRBV5-1 and TRBJ2-7, is KAGVTQTPRYLIKTRGQQVTLSCSPISGHRSVSWYQQTPGQGLQFLFEYFSETQRNKGNFPGRFSGRQFSNSRSEMNVSTLELGDSALYLCASSLPRDDEQYFGPGTRLTVT.

This chain links TRBV5-1 with TRBJ2-2. From germline, CDR1 is SGHRS and CDR2 YFSETQ. This CDR3 spans 15 amino acids. The CDR3 protein is CASSSWGADTGELFF.

The V call is TRBV10-3, the J call TRBJ2-3; TCRdb's D gene call, TRBD2, goes unchecked for lack of DNA. Germline CDR1 and CDR2: ENHRY and SYGVKD. This CDR3 contains 13 residues. CDR3: CAIKGGSTDTQYF.

The chain employs TRBV7-2 and TRBJ2-1. Germline V gene sequence: CDR1 SGHTA, CDR2 FQGNSA. CDR3 length equals 14 residues. The CDR3 spells CASSLARQLNEQFF. The full variable domain, with the rest looked up from reference TRBV7-2 and TRBJ2-1, is GAGVSQSPSNKVTEKGKDVELRCDPISGHTALYWYRQSLGQGLEFLIYFQGNSAPDKSGLPSDRFSAERTGGSVSTLTIQRTQQEDSAVYLCASSLARQLNEQFFGPGTRLTVL.

This rearrangement joins TRBV4-1 to TRBJ2-2; checking the TCRdb D call of TRBD2 is not possible without DNA. Germline V lookup: CDR1 MGHRA, CDR2 YSYEKL. CDR3 size: 15 residues. CDR3 sequence reads: CASSQEGLRTGELFF.

The chain uses TRBV24-1 and TRBJ2-7; TCRdb names TRBD1, which stays unverified in the absence of DNA. Germline V lookup: CDR1 KGHDR, CDR2 SFDVKD. CDR3 length: 15 residues. The CDR3 spells CATSDSGQTSYEQYF.

The chain is built from TRBV28 and TRBJ2-1; TCRdb names TRBD2, which stays unverified in the absence of DNA. Germline lookup yields CDR1 MDHEN and CDR2 SYDVKM. This CDR3 region has 15 residues. CDR3 sequence reads: CASRTGTSLYNEQFF.

The chain is built from TRBV7-6 and TRBJ2-1; TCRdb reports TRBD2, a call that lacks DNA to check it against. This CDR3 has 15 residues. The V gene's germline CDR1 is SGHVS and CDR2 FNYEAQ. The CDR3 is CASSAAPAGDWEQFF.

V usage is TRBV13 and J usage is TRBJ2-3; with no DNA, the TCRdb D assignment of TRBD1 cannot be verified. This CDR3 has 14 residues. Germline V gives CDR1 PRHDT, CDR2 FYEKMQ (reference sequence). The CDR3 reads CASSFLTGPDTQYF.